Each of the 18 T cell receptor beta chains below was sequenced from the same sample in a study of shared clonotypes between healthy human individuals (dated by TCRdb to about 2020). The library was obtained by the immunoSEQ multiplex PCR assay. TCRdb limited this immuneACCESS table to in-frame rearrangements with V and J called. A share of clones is missing; checked studies link under half to unresolved V genes, and the rest is unexplained. The sample table lists hundreds of thousands of clones, about 98% of them with a count of one. The ten top clones hold 0.3% to 0.35% of the sample. CD8 naive samples consisted of CD45RO-negative cells that were positively selected for CCR7, yielding a CD45RA+CCR7+ population without TemRA cells. Sample: naive CD8+ T cells sorted from blood. According to the study, the label for this sample's cell subset or site signals: CD45RA+CCR7+. These TCRs come from a man aged 30-40 years in good health.

This rearrangement joins TRBV18 to TRBJ1-2; 7 nucleotides agree with TRBD1. The length of the CDR3 is 15 residues. The germline CDR1 and CDR2 sequences are KGHSH and LQKENI. V lost 0 bases, J lost 2 bases, and 3 bases stayed unmatched. The CDR3 region has the DNA TGTGCCAGCTCACCACCGGGACAGCCAAACTATGGCTACACCTTC. Translated, it gives CASSPPGQPNYGYTF.

The chain couples TRBV4-3 to TRBJ2-3; D is unresolved. The ends were cut back, 0 bases at V and 3 bases at J, with 13 bases in the middle. CDR3 size: 16 residues. Looked up from germline, CDR1 is LGHNA and CDR2 is YSLEER. The CDR3 sequence is CASSQDQLPPTDTQYF. CDR3 bases: TGCGCCAGCAGCCAAGATCAGCTACCCCCGACAGATACGCAGTATTTT.

The rearrangement links TRBV15 to TRBJ2-1; 9 nucleotides line up with TRBD2. CDR1 and CDR2 (germline): LNHNV, YYDKDF (reference sequence). There are 15 residues in the CDR3. V dropped 5 bases and J dropped 4; count of bases not matched to a gene: 6. CDR3: CATSGLAGTYNEQFF. The CDR3 region has the DNA TGTGCCACCAGCGGGCTAGCGGGAACTTACAATGAGCAGTTCTTC.

The chain couples TRBV27 to TRBJ1-1, with a possible D match to TRBD1 (6 bases). The V gene lost 3 bases and the J gene lost 5 bases, with 13 bases spanning the gap. CDR3 length: 14 amino acids. CDR1 is MNHEY and CDR2 is SMNVEV in the germline V gene (reference sequence). CDR3 bases: TGTGCCAGCAGTTTTTTGGGGGCGCGGACTGAAGCTTTCTTT. Translating it yields CASSFLGARTEAFF.

This chain uses TRBV19 with TRBJ2-3; D gene ambiguous. Germline CDR1 LNHDA, CDR2 SQIVND (reference sequence). This CDR3 region has 14 residues. V shed 5 bases and J shed 2 bases, with 11 bases lying between them. CDR3 in amino acids: CASSPRPDTDTQYF. The CDR3 DNA reads TGTGCCAGTAGTCCACGACCGGACACAGATACGCAGTATTTT.

The chain links TRBV6-6 to TRBJ1-4, with D possibly TRBD1 on 6 matching bases. The CDR3 length is 14 residues. Germline V gene data show CDR1 as MNHNY and CDR2 as SVGAGI (reference sequence). V gave up 6 bases and J gave up 8 bases, with 16 bases separating them. The CDR3 loop reads CASRLTGRDEKLFF. DNA for the CDR3: TGTGCCAGCAGGCTGACAGGAAGGGACGAAAAACTGTTTTTT.

The J gene is TRBJ2-3, the V gene TRBV9; 8 nucleotides match TRBD2. CDR1 and CDR2 from the germline V gene are SGDLS and YYNGEE. The CDR3 has 14 residues. V dropped 5 bases and J dropped 5; count of bases not matched to a gene: 7. CDR3 in DNA: TGTGCCAGCAGGTCGGCGGGAGGAGGAGATACGCAGTATTTT. Its protein product is CASRSAGGGDTQYF.

The chain carries TRBV27 and TRBJ2-5; TRBD1 aligns across 7 bases. This CDR3 is 14 amino acids long. Per the germline V gene, CDR1 is MNHEY and CDR2 is SMNVEV (reference sequence). Trimming took 3 bases from V and 9 from J; bases not matched to a gene: 10. The CDR3, as DNA: TGTGCCAGCAGTTTTGGACCAACCACAGGGGCCCAGTACTTC. Translation gives CASSFGPTTGAQYF.

This chain uses TRBV5-6 with TRBJ2-5; 10 bases align to TRBD1. Trimming cost V 3 bases and J 3 bases; bases outside gene matches: 2. CDR3 length equals 14 residues. Germline lookup yields CDR1 SGHDT and CDR2 YYEEEE. CDR3 DNA sequence: TGTGCCAGCAGCTGGACAGGGGGGGAAGAGACCCAGTACTTC. Residues: CASSWTGGEETQYF.

This clone was seen a handful of times. This chain joins TRBV14 and TRBJ1-1; perhaps TRBD1 as D (5 bases). This CDR3 is built from 11 residues. The V and J ends lost 1 base and 11 bases respectively, with 8 bases between them. Germline lookup yields CDR1 SGHDN and CDR2 FVKESK. For the CDR3, the DNA is TGTGCCAGCAGCCAAGGGGGCTACGCTTTCTTT. Translation: CASSQGGYAFF.

This clone has a handful of counts. This chain connects TRBV5-4 to TRBJ1-1; no definite D call. The CDR3 has 13 amino acids. Germline values: CDR1 SGHNT, CDR2 YYREEE (reference sequence). Trimming left V 4 bases short and J 1 base short, with 8 bases between. The CDR3 sequence: CASSPSGNTEAFF. The DNA for the CDR3 is TGTGCCAGCAGCCCCTCGGGGAACACTGAAGCTTTCTTT.

This sequence joins TRBV19 and TRBJ2-1; 7 nucleotides line up with TRBD1. Germline V lookup: CDR1 LNHDA, CDR2 SQIVND (reference sequence). Losses at the gene ends were 0 bases for V and 1 base for J; bases not matched to a gene: 6. This CDR3 has 17 amino acids. The CDR3 nucleotides read TGTGCCAGTAGTATAGACTATAGACAGGGATCCTACAATGAGCAGTTCTTC. Translated: CASSIDYRQGSYNEQFF.

This sequence joins TRBV7-8 and TRBJ2-7, with D tentatively TRBD1 (6 bases). V lost 7 bases and J 0 bases, leaving 10 bases between the germline ends. Germline loops: CDR1 SGHVS, CDR2 FQNEAQ. The CDR3 runs 13 residues. CDR3 coding DNA: TGTGCCAGCACCCGACAGGACTCCTACGAGCAGTACTTC. Its protein is CASTRQDSYEQYF.

The chain joins TRBV13 to TRBJ1-4; D perhaps matches TRBD1 (5 bases). The V gene's germline CDR1 is PRHDT and CDR2 FYEKMQ (reference sequence). V shed 3 bases and J shed 0 bases, with 8 bases lying between them. The CDR3 sequence is 15 residues long. CDR3 sequence reads: CASSFGHATNEKLFF. The CDR3 DNA reads as TGTGCCAGCAGCTTTGGACACGCAACTAATGAAAAACTGTTTTTT. Supplemented by reference TRBV13 and TRBJ1-4, the full variable domain reads AAGVIQSPRHLIKEKRETATLKCYPIPRHDTVYWYQQGPGQDPQFLISFYEKMQSDKGSIPDRFSAQQFSDYHSELNMSSLELGDSALYFCASSFGHATNEKLFFGSGTQLSVL.

This sequence joins TRBV27 and TRBJ2-2; 7 bases agree with TRBD1. Germline CDR1 is MNHEY and CDR2 is SMNVEV (reference sequence). After removal of 7 bases from V and 4 bases from J, the junction contained 6 bases not matched to a gene. This CDR3 contains 14 residues. The CDR3 spells CASNRGLFTGELFF. CDR3 sequence (DNA): TGTGCCAGCAACAGGGGCCTTTTCACCGGGGAGCTGTTTTTT.

The chain links TRBV7-9 to TRBJ1-4; D is ambiguous. The CDR3 runs to 14 residues. The germline V gene encodes CDR1 SEHNR and CDR2 FQNEAQ (reference sequence). V was trimmed by 5 bases and J by 6 bases, leaving 13 bases between them. The CDR3 sequence is CASSTPFEDEKLFF. CDR3 DNA: TGTGCCAGCAGCACCCCTTTCGAGGATGAAAAACTGTTTTTT.

The chain combines TRBV29-1 with TRBJ2-1, with TRBD2 matching over 7 bases. CDR1 and CDR2 from the germline V gene are SQVTM and ANQGSEA. This CDR3 has 16 residues. V shed 4 bases, J shed 5 bases, and the junction held 14 bases outside the gene matches. CDR3 DNA sequence: TGCAGCGTTGGGGGGACTATGATCGAGGGAGACAATGAGCAGTTCTTC. Protein sequence: CSVGGTMIEGDNEQFF.

The chain is built from TRBV4-3 and TRBJ2-7, with a weak D call TRBD1 (5 bases). The CDR3 has 13 amino acids. CDR1 is LGHNA, CDR2 YSLEER, per germline. The ends were cut back, 3 bases at V and 0 bases at J, with 6 bases in the middle. CDR3 in DNA: TGCGCCAGCAGCCAGCAGGGCTCCTACGAGCAGTACTTC. Translating it yields CASSQQGSYEQYF.